This is a list of T cell receptor beta chains from one sample in a study of shared clonotypes between healthy human individuals. The repertoire was sequenced with immunoSEQ multiplex PCR; TCRdb's copy has only in-frame clones and lacks some. Counted here are approximately 590,000 clones, around 95% occurring once; the ten biggest clones make up approximately 0.1%. Sequences were obtained from naive CD8+ T cells sorted from blood. The receptors come from a woman aged 30 to 39 in good health. The CDR3 runs from the conserved cysteine through the conserved F or W. D genes are given only for firm matches.

>TRBV6-6|TRBD2
CASSPRTSEYTDTQYF
>TRBV5-6|-
CASSWEVYNEQFF
>TRBV7-8|-
CASSLDGLVSTEAFF
>TRBV6-5|TRBD2
CATRWASGRYEQYF
>TRBV28|-
CASTYWHSSGATYNEQFF
>TRBV25-1|TRBD1
CASSESGQGNAEAFF
>TRBV2|-
CASSEVLGGSEQYF
>TRBV10-3|TRBD2
CAISESGTGTRSYNEQFF
>TRBV7-6|-
CASSLSRSYEQYF
>TRBV27|TRBD1
CASRTTGDYEQYF
>TRBV7-8|TRBD2
CASSSSRTSHYEQYF
>TRBV19|TRBD1
CASSVGQGPNYGYTF
>TRBV28|-
CASSLWRTEAFF
>TRBV28|TRBD2
CASSLLFGGVGAGNSYNEQFF
>TRBV27|-
CASSLGGSSYNEQFF
>TRBV7-8|-
CASSFSLGAPSYEQYF
>TRBV11-2|TRBD1
CASSLGQGGEAFF
>TRBV4-1|TRBD2
CASSQVSGDVKTQYF
>TRBV7-9|TRBD1
CASSIGQGLNYGYTF
>TRBV9|TRBD1
CASSSTGGGTEAFF
>TRBV28|TRBD2
CASSLGGEGSEQFF
>TRBV11-2|-
CASSRAWGHSGNTIYF